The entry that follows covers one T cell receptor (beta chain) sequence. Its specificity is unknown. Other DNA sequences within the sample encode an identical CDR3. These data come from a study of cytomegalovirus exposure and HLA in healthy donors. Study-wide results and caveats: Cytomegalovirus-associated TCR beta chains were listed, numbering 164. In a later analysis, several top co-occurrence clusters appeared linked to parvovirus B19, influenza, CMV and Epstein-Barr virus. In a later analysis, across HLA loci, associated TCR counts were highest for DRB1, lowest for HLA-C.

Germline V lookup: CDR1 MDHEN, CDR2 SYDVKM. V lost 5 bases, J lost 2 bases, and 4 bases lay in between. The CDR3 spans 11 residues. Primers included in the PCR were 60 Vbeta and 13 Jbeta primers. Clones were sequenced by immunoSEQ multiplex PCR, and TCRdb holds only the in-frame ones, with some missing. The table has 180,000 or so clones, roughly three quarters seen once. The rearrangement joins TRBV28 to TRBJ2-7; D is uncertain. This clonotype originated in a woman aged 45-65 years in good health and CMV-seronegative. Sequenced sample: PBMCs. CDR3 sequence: CASSTAYEQYF. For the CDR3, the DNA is TGTGCCAGCAGTACAGCCTACGAGCAGTACTTC.